This is a list of T cell receptor beta chains from one sample in a study of shared clonotypes between healthy human individuals. Clones were read by immunoSEQ multiplex PCR, and TCRdb kept only the in-frame ones, dropping some. The table includes roughly 480,000 clones, around 80% detected once. The specimen was PBMCs. The origin of the receptors is a woman aged 40 to 50 in good health. Some clones in this sample may be carry-over from other donors' samples. Each CDR3 is given with its conserved first and last residue. A D gene is named only where the DNA matches it firmly. Clone sizes are given selectively: once, few, many, or a class where the clone is expanded.

d_call	v_call	clone_size	j_call	cdr3_nt	cdr3_aa
TRBD1	TRBV28	.	TRBJ1-2	TGTGCCAGCAGTTTCGGACAGGGCTCCTATGGCTACACCTTC	CASSFGQGSYGYTF
TRBD1	TRBV7-6	.	TRBJ2-1	TGTGCCAGCAGCCTGGGGACAGGGAACCACAATGAGCAGTTCTTC	CASSLGTGNHNEQFF
TRBD2	TRBV4-1	.	TRBJ2-5	TGCGCCAGCAGCCAAGATAGGCTAGCGGGAGCAGAGACCCAGTACTTC	CASSQDRLAGAETQYF
.	TRBV19	few	TRBJ2-3	TGTGCCAGTAGTATTGGGCTAGCGCGAAATACGCAGTATTTT	CASSIGLARNTQYF
.	TRBV27	.	TRBJ2-3	TGTGCCAGCGGACCTCGGGCAGATACGCAGTATTTT	CASGPRADTQYF
.	TRBV11-2	.	TRBJ2-3	TGTGCCAGCAGCTTAGATGTTCCAACGGGGACAGATACGCAGTATTTT	CASSLDVPTGTDTQYF
TRBD1	TRBV5-1	.	TRBJ2-1	TGCGCCAGCAGCTTGGGGGCAGGGGGACACAATGAGCAGTTCTTC	CASSLGAGGHNEQFF
.	TRBV7-2	.	TRBJ1-4	TGTGCCAGCAGCCCGGGTAGCTTTGGGGAAAAACTGTTTTTT	CASSPGSFGEKLFF
TRBD1	TRBV7-8	.	TRBJ1-5	TGTGCCAGCAGCGCGCGGACAGGGGGCAATCAGCCCCAGCATTTT	CASSARTGGNQPQHF
TRBD1	TRBV28	many	TRBJ1-4	TGTGCCAGCAGGATCGGACAGGGCCCCTTTGCAACTAATGAAAAACTGTTTTTT	CASRIGQGPFATNEKLFF
TRBD1	TRBV28	.	TRBJ2-3	TGTGCCAGCAGTTCCGGATACAGGGGCGGAGGCACAGATACGCAGTATTTT	CASSSGYRGGGTDTQYF
.	TRBV19	few	TRBJ1-1	TGTGCCAGTAGTGCCCAGGGTTTGAACACTGAAGCTTTCTTT	CASSAQGLNTEAFF
TRBD2	TRBV30	.	TRBJ2-7	TGTGCCTGGGGTTCCATTTCCGGGACTACCCAGTTATTC	CAWGSISGTTQLF
.	TRBV30	few	TRBJ1-4	TGTGCCTGGAGTTCCATGGGGCTAGCTAATGAAAAACTGTTTTTT	CAWSSMGLANEKLFF
TRBD1	TRBV18	.	TRBJ2-7	TGTGCCAGCTCTTTCCGGGACAGGCCCTACGAGCAGTACTTC	CASSFRDRPYEQYF
.	TRBV27	.	TRBJ2-2	TGTGCCAGCAGGCCAGGGATAGCCGGGGAGCTGTTTTTT	CASRPGIAGELFF